This TCR beta chain was retrieved from a study of T cells in localized non-small cell lung cancer. Study conclusions and caveats: Uninvolved adjacent lung showed the highest T cell clonality, exceeding tumor. There were a median 57 of the top 100 tumor clones appearing in adjacent lung. The tumor had only one region sequenced, so heterogeneity remains possible. In the blood, greater T cell density corresponded to longer overall survival.

Libraries were prepared by immunoSEQ multiplex PCR; TCRdb keeps only in-frame clonotypes and omits some of them. The sample contains 20,000 to 30,000 clones, roughly nine tenths of which appear only once. As for this clone: Antigen: not known.

The CDR3 spans 13 residues. CDR1 and CDR2 (germline): SGHVS, FNYEAQ. Trimming stripped 4 bases from V and 5 bases from J, with 11 bases between. The chain is built from TRBV7-6 and TRBJ1-1; D is undetermined. Source: peripheral blood, taken before any cancer treatment. The receptor was isolated from a female donor aged 60 or older with stage II squamous cell lung carcinoma. The CDR3 DNA sequence: TGTGCCAGCAGCTCCCCCACGGAGACTGAAGCTTTCTTT. This encodes CASSSPTETEAFF.